Listed below are T cell receptor beta chains from one sample, sequenced in a study of blood T cell repertoires in COVID-19. The method was immunoSEQ multiplex PCR; TCRdb's version includes in-frame clones alone and lacks a portion of them. The profile covers 43,000 or so clones, with roughly 90% appearing a single time and 7.5% to 9.5% taken by the ten largest. Input material: peripheral blood. These receptors originate from a man between 60 and 75 years old with active COVID-19. CDR3s include the opening cysteine and the closing phenylalanine or tryptophan. A D gene is named only where the DNA matches it firmly. Some rows mark clone size as missing; the rest say once, few, many or name a class of expanded clone.

clone_size j_call d_call v_call cdr3_aa cdr3_nt
NA TRBJ1-5 TRBD1 TRBV4-3 CASSQAPLGQGAQPQHF TGCGCCAGCAGCCAAGCGCCCTTGGGCCAGGGGGCTCAGCCCCAGCATTTT
NA TRBJ1-6 TRBD1 TRBV10-3 CAIRMTGNNSPLHF TGTGCCATCAGAATGACAGGGAACAATTCACCCCTCCACTTT
few TRBJ2-3 NA TRBV28 CASNPDGGTDTQYF TGTGCCAGCAACCCTGACGGGGGTACAGATACGCAGTATTTT
once TRBJ2-1 TRBD2 TRBV5-1 CASSGTSGSNEQFF TGCGCCAGCAGCGGAACTAGCGGGAGCAATGAGCAGTTCTTC
NA TRBJ2-7 NA TRBV19 CASSPGDSYEQYF TGTGCCAGTAGTCCTGGAGACAGCTACGAGCAGTACTTC
NA TRBJ2-2 NA TRBV11-3 CASSPGDSDGELFF TGTGCCAGCAGCCCAGGAGACAGTGACGGGGAGCTGTTTTTT
NA TRBJ1-4 NA TRBV30 CAWTGDDNEKLFF TGTGCCTGGACGGGAGACGATAATGAAAAACTGTTTTTT
NA TRBJ1-5 NA TRBV4-1 CASSQMGPGQPQHF TGCGCCAGCAGCCAAATGGGTCCGGGGCAGCCCCAGCATTTT
once TRBJ1-1 NA TRBV19 CASSRDTLGTEAFF TGTGCCAGTAGTCGGGACACCCTGGGCACTGAAGCTTTCTTT
NA TRBJ2-7 NA TRBV7-9 CASSQANEQYF TGTGCCAGCAGCCAAGCCAACGAGCAGTACTTC
NA TRBJ2-3 TRBD2 TRBV5-4 CATTSASTDTQYF TGTGCCACGACTAGCGCCAGCACAGATACGCAGTATTTT
once TRBJ2-7 NA TRBV9 CASSSPGTRYEQYF TGTGCCAGCAGCTCTCCCGGGACTCGTTACGAGCAGTACTTC
NA TRBJ2-3 TRBD2 TRBV2 CASRAMRTSEDTQYF TGTGCCAGCAGGGCCATGAGGACTAGCGAAGATACGCAGTATTTT
NA TRBJ1-1 NA TRBV6-5 CAEGGAPGTEAFF TGTGCCGAGGGGGGGGCCCCTGGGACTGAAGCTTTCTTT
NA TRBJ1-2 TRBD1 TRBV6-5 CASTDRADYGYTF TGTGCCAGCACCGACAGGGCCGACTATGGCTACACCTTC
NA TRBJ2-7 TRBD2 TRBV6-2/TRBV6-3 CASSVLAGSSYEQYF TGTGCCAGCAGTGTTCTAGCGGGGAGCTCCTACGAGCAGTACTTC
NA TRBJ2-3 TRBD2 TRBV6-5 CASSLGRGYDTQYF TGTGCCAGCAGCTTGGGGAGGGGTTATGATACGCAGTATTTT
NA TRBJ2-1 TRBD2 TRBV6-5 CASRTSGQNEQFF TGTGCCAGCAGAACTAGCGGGCAGAATGAGCAGTTCTTC
NA TRBJ1-1 NA TRBV2 CASSRLTGTEAFF TGTGCCAGCAGTAGATTAACGGGCACTGAAGCTTTCTTT
NA TRBJ2-7 NA TRBV4-2 CASSHPAGEQYF TGTGCCAGCAGCCACCCAGCGGGCGAGCAGTACTTC
NA TRBJ1-1 NA TRBV7-2 CASSLPLPGLTTEAFF TGTGCCAGCAGCTTACCCCTCCCGGGGTTAACCACTGAAGCTTTCTTT
NA TRBJ2-1 TRBD2 TRBV7-9 CASSLPTGLAGDPGEQFF TGTGCCAGCAGCTTACCTACGGGACTAGCGGGAGATCCGGGCGAGCAGTTCTTC
NA TRBJ2-7 TRBD1 TRBV2 CASSGDSELSEQYF TGTGCCAGCAGTGGGGACAGTGAGCTCTCCGAGCAGTACTTC
NA TRBJ1-1 NA TRBV10-3 CAISEWRGMENTEAFF TGTGCCATCAGTGAATGGCGGGGAATGGAGAACACTGAAGCTTTCTTT
NA TRBJ2-5 NA TRBV7-9 CASSYTSNQETQYF TGTGCCAGCAGCTACACTAGTAACCAAGAGACCCAGTACTTC
NA TRBJ1-2 TRBD1 TRBV19 CASSMGTGVYGYTF TGTGCCAGTAGTATGGGGACAGGGGTTTATGGCTACACCTTC
NA TRBJ2-1 NA TRBV3-1/TRBV3-2 CASSQESWALSYNEQFF TGTGCCAGCAGCCAAGAGTCGTGGGCCCTCTCCTACAATGAGCAGTTCTTC
NA TRBJ2-7 TRBD2 TRBV5-4 CASSDQSSGRRYF TGTGCCAGCAGCGACCAATCTAGCGGGAGGCGGTACTTC
NA TRBJ1-6 NA TRBV2 CASSYDLTYNSPLHF TGTGCCAGCAGTTATGACTTGACCTATAATTCACCCCTCCACTTT
NA TRBJ2-1 TRBD2 TRBV27 CASSSWLAGVNEQFF TGTGCCAGCAGTTCTTGGCTAGCGGGAGTTAATGAGCAGTTCTTC
NA TRBJ2-2 NA TRBV5-6 CASSLAIGWGGWNTGELFF TGTGCCAGCAGCTTGGCCATTGGATGGGGCGGATGGAACACCGGGGAGCTGTTTTTT
NA TRBJ1-5 NA TRBV6-2/TRBV6-3 CASSYQGYSNQPQHF TGTGCCAGCAGTTATCAGGGGTATAGCAATCAGCCCCAGCATTTT
NA TRBJ1-1 NA TRBV12-3/TRBV12-4 CASSFGPCEAFF TGTGCCAGCAGTTTCGGTCCTTGTGAAGCTTTCTTT
NA TRBJ2-3 NA TRBV19 CASSIAYTDTQYF TGTGCCAGTAGTATAGCGTACACAGATACGCAGTATTTT
once TRBJ1-1 NA TRBV2 CASSGGGSTEAFF TGTGCCAGCAGTGGGGGGGGAAGCACTGAAGCTTTCTTT
NA TRBJ2-3 NA TRBV7-9 CASRLGGSTDTQYF TGTGCCAGCAGGCTCGGGGGAAGCACAGATACGCAGTATTTT
NA TRBJ2-6 NA TRBV6-2/TRBV6-3 CASSYIGVGANVLTF TGTGCCAGCAGTTATATCGGGGTTGGGGCCAACGTCCTGACTTTC
NA TRBJ2-3 TRBD1 TRBV7-2 CASSNRGDTQYF TGTGCCAGCAGTAACAGGGGAGACACGCAGTATTTT
once TRBJ1-1 NA TRBV18 CASSPQRGNTEAFF TGTGCCAGCTCACCCCAAAGGGGTAACACTGAAGCTTTCTTT
NA TRBJ2-3 TRBD2 TRBV7-2 CASSSGLAGARNWDTQYF TGTGCCAGCAGCTCGGGACTAGCGGGAGCTAGGAATTGGGATACGCAGTATTTT